These 5 T cell receptor beta chains were all obtained from the same sample, sequenced in a study of T-cell reconstitution after alpha-beta-depleted transplantation in children. A library of TCRbeta sequences, prepared with unique molecular identifiers, was generated. One entry per CDR3 protein, called by TCRdb with MiXCR from the PCR reads. This sample carries roughly 790,000 distinct CDR3 sequences, about 16% of them seen once, and the ten largest clones take 5%. The source material was PBMCs, mostly from graft donor cells, sampled 360 days after TCRalphabeta/CD19-depleted stem cell transplant. Receptors were obtained from a male patient younger than 18 who had a stem cell transplant for acute lymphoblastic leukemia, so the T cells may come from the graft donor.

This chain links TRBV4-1 with TRBJ1-4; D might be TRBD1 (6 bases). The CDR3 runs to 16 residues. Germline CDR1 reads MGHRA; CDR2 reads YSYEKL. The germline V and J ends were trimmed by 4 bases and 7 bases, with 19 bases remaining between them. The CDR3 bases are TGCGCCAGCAGCCCTCAGGGCGGCAGGGGAGGTGAAAAACTGTTTTTT. Encoded protein: CASSPQGGRGGEKLFF.

This clonotype was observed a few times. The J gene is TRBJ2-2, the V gene TRBV10-3; weak D call: TRBD2 (5 bases). The CDR3 extends over 14 amino acids. The ends were cut back, 0 bases at V and 6 bases at J, with 8 bases in the middle. Germline-derived CDR1 and CDR2 are ENHRY and SYGVKD. The CDR3 region is CAISESDGAGELFF. The DNA of the CDR3 is TGTGCCATCAGTGAGTCGGACGGGGCCGGGGAGCTGTTTTTT.

V is TRBV12-3 or TRBV12-4 and J is TRBJ2-3; the D gene is possibly TRBD2 (6 bases). The CDR3 is 14 amino acids. V shed 6 bases and J shed 8 bases, with 18 bases lying between them. Here the CDR3 DNA reads TGTGCCAGCAGACCGGGACTGGCGGTGGGTACGCAGTATTTT. Translated: CASRPGLAVGTQYF.

This clonotype turned up a few times. The genes are TRBV18 and TRBJ2-1, with D perhaps matching TRBD1 (5 bases). The germline V gene has CDR1 KGHSH and CDR2 LQKENI. The length of the CDR3 is 13 residues. V was cut by 3 bases and J by 8 bases, with 11 bases left in between. The CDR3 protein is CASSPPDTHEQFF. As DNA, the CDR3 is TGTGCCAGCTCACCCCCGGACACCCATGAGCAGTTCTTC. Filled out from reference TRBV18 and TRBJ2-1, the complete variable domain reads NAGVMQNPRHLVRRRGQEARLRCSPMKGHSHVYWYRQLPEEGLKFMVYLQKENIIDESGMPKERFSAEFPKEGPSILRIQQVVRGDSAAYFCASSPPDTHEQFFGPGTRLTVL.

This clonotype was counted between two and nine times. V and J are TRBV20-1 and TRBJ2-5; TRBD2 matches at 9 bases. Germline V gives CDR1 DFQATT, CDR2 SNEGSKA (reference sequence). The CDR3 is made up of 14 amino acids. The J segment lost 3 bases and the V segment lost 7 bases, leaving 9 bases of the junction unmatched. The CDR3 reads CSGSRASGKETQYF. DNA for the CDR3: TGCAGTGGGTCAAGGGCTAGCGGGAAAGAGACCCAGTACTTC.